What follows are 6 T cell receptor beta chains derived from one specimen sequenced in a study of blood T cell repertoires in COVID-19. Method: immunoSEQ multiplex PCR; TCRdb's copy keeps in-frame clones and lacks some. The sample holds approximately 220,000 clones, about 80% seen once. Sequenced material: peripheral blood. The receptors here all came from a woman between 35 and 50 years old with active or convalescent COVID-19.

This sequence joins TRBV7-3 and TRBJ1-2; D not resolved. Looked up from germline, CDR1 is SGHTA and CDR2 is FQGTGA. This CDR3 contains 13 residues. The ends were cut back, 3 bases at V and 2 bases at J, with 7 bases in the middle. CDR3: CASSLAGNYGYTF. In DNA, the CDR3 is TGTGCCAGCAGCTTGGCGGGGAACTATGGCTACACCTTC. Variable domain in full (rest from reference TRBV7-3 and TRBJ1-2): GAGVSQTPSNKVTEKGKYVELRCDPISGHTALYWYRQSLGQGPEFLIYFQGTGAADDSGLPNDRFFAVRPEGSVSTLKIQRTERGDSAVYLCASSLAGNYGYTFGSGTRLTVV.

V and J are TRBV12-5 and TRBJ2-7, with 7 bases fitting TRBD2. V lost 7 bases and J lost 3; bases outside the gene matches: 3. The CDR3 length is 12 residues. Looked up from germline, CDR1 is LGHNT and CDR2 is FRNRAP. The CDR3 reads CASAAGNYEQYF. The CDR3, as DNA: TGTGCTAGTGCAGCGGGAAACTACGAGCAGTACTTC.

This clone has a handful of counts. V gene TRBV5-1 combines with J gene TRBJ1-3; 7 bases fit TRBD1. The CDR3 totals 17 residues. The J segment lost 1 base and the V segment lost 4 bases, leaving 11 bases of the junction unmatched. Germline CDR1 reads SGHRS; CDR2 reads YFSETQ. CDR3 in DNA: TGCGCCAGCAGCGTAATTGGAGGGGGCCAGTCTGGAAACACCATATATTTT. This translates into CASSVIGGGQSGNTIYF.

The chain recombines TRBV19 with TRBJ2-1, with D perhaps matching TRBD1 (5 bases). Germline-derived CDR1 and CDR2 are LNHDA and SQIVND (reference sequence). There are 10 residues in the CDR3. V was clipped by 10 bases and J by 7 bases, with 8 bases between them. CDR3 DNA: TGTGCCACCAGGGCGAATGAGCAGTTCTTC. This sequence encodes CATRANEQFF.

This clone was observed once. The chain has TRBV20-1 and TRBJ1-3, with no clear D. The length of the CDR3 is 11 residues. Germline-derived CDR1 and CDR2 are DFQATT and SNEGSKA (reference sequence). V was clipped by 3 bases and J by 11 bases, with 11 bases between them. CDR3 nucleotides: TGCAGTGCTAGGGGCATCTCGGCCATATATTTT. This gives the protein CSARGISAIYF.

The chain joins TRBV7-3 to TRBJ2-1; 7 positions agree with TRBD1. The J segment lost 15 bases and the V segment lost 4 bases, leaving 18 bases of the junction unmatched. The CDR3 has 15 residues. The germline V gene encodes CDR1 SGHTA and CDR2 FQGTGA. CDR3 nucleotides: TGTGCCAGCAGCTCAGGCATTGAGGGGGCATCGAGGTCGTTCTTC. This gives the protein CASSSGIEGASRSFF. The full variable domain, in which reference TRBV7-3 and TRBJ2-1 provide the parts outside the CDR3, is GAGVSQTPSNKVTEKGKYVELRCDPISGHTALYWYRQSLGQGPEFLIYFQGTGAADDSGLPNDRFFAVRPEGSVSTLKIQRTERGDSAVYLCASSSGIEGASRSFFGPGTRLTVL.